This TCR beta chain emerged from a study of T-cell memory formation after mild COVID-19. General observations from the study: A subset of responding clones appeared in pre-infection memory, suggesting cross-reactive memory joined.

V trimming: 7 bases; J trimming: 1 base; junction bases outside the gene matches: 5. Germline V lookup: CDR1 LNHDA, CDR2 SQIVND (reference sequence). The CDR3 has 15 amino acids. This clonotype was counted only a few times. The antigen remains undetermined. TCRdb reprocessed the 5' RACE reads with MiXCR, giving one entry per CDR3 protein. The sample yields around 300,000 distinct CDR3 sequences, 13% to 15% seen once. The TCR sequence derives from a man aged 18 to 30 who had mild COVID-19 (a few samples of this study predate the infection). Cell type and time point are not known. The chain employs TRBV19 and TRBJ1-4; 8 bases match TRBD1. Source material: PBMCs or a T cell subset sorted from them (not recorded which). The CDR3 sequence: CASTPDRGTNEKLFF. As DNA, the CDR3 is TGTGCCAGTACCCCCGACAGGGGAACTAATGAAAAACTGTTTTTT.